This T cell receptor (beta chain) comes out of a study of T-cell memory formation after mild COVID-19. Study-wide results and limits: The appearance of some responding clones in pre-infection memory suggested that cross-reactive memory joined.

TCRdb re-analysed the 5' RACE reads in MiXCR, keeping a single row per CDR3 protein. The sample lists 250,000 to 350,000 distinct CDR3 sequences, 13% to 15% occurring once. The table lists this clonotype with a few counts. Its antigen is not identified. This CDR3 contains 15 residues. Losses at the gene ends were 3 bases for V and 9 bases for J; bases not matched to a gene: 9. CDR1 and CDR2 from the germline V gene are SGDLS and YYNGEE. This TCR was sampled from a young man who had mild COVID-19 (a few samples of this study predate the infection). Cell type and time point are not known. Sequences were obtained from PBMCs or a T cell subset sorted from them (not recorded which). The chain couples TRBV9 to TRBJ1-6; 7 bases match TRBD1. CDR3 protein: CASSAGDSLTSPLHF. CDR3 DNA: TGTGCCAGCAGCGCTGGGGACAGCCTCACTTCACCCCTCCACTTT.